The source of this TCR beta chain is a study of early T cells in non-severe SARS-CoV-2 infection. On the study more broadly: Whole-blood bulk RNA, unsorted, was sequenced, and chains were unpaired.

Germline V gives CDR1 KGHSH, CDR2 LQKENI. The V gene lost 0 bases and the J gene lost 0 bases, with 12 bases spanning the gap. The CDR3 has 18 amino acids. Each CDR3 protein gets one entry after TCRdb re-called the 5' RACE reads with MiXCR. The sample lists tens of thousands of distinct CDR3 sequences; under 8% were seen once. This clonotype was counted many times. The gene calls are TRBV18 and TRBJ2-6; D is unclear. The sample in question was whole blood, obtained at baseline. This clonotype was obtained from an adult who was a healthcare worker with PCR-confirmed SARS-CoV-2 infection or an uninfected control (not recorded which). The chain's CDR3 is CASSPPVVTSSGANVLTF. The CDR3 DNA follows: TGTGCCAGCTCACCACCAGTAGTTACGAGCTCTGGGGCCAACGTCCTGACTTTC.